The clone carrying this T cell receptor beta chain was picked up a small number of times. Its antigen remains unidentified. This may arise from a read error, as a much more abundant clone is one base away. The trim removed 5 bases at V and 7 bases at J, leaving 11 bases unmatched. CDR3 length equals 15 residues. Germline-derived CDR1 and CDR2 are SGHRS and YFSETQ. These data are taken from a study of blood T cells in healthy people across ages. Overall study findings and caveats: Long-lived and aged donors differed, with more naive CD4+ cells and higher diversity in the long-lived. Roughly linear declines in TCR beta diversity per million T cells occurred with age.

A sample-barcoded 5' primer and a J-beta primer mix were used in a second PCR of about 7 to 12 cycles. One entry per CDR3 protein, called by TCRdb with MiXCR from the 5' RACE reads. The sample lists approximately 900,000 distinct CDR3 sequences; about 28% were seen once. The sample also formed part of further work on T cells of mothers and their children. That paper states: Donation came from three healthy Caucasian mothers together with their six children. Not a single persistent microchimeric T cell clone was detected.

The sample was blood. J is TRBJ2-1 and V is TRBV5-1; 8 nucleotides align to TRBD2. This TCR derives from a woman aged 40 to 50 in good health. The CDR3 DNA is TGCGCCAGCAGTTCGGACGGGGGGGCTTGTAATGAGCAGTTCTTC. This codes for CASSSDGGACNEQFF.